These 7 T cell receptor beta chains came from one sample sequenced in a study of blood T cells in healthy people across ages (dated by TCRdb to 2014 to 2015). To prepare the library, 5' RACE was applied. Data came from an Illumina HiSeq 2500. A second PCR of roughly 7 to 11 cycles was performed with a sample-barcoded 5' primer and a J-beta primer mix. The public reads were run again by TCRdb, first through fastp at Q25 and then through MiXCR, and only productive beta chains were kept. Merged by CDR3 protein, the rows form single entries marked with the most common genes and DNA. For this sample there are over 700,000 distinct CDR3 sequences; about 53% appear just once. The ten largest make up approximately 40% of the sample. Material for sequencing was blood. Source of these receptors: an elderly man in good health.

The chain is built from TRBV9 and TRBJ1-4; possible D gene TRBD1, 6 bases. Germline V CDR1 and CDR2: SGDLS, YYNGEE. The V end lost 10 bases, the J end lost 8 bases, and 15 bases lay between the germline ends. The CDR3 length is 12 residues. CDR3 residues: CARDRPREKLFF. In nucleotides, the CDR3 is TGTGCCCGCGACAGGCCCAGAGAAAAACTGTTTTTT.

V and J are TRBV3-1 and TRBJ2-1, with 11 bases fitting TRBD2. Germline CDR1 and CDR2: LGHDT and YNNKEL (reference sequence). The CDR3 has 16 residues. The J segment lost 9 bases and the V segment lost 0 bases, leaving 7 bases of the junction unmatched. CDR3 amino acids: CASSQEVTSGDSEQFF. CDR3 in DNA: TGTGCCAGCAGCCAAGAAGTGACTAGCGGGGACTCTGAGCAGTTCTTC.

In its sample, this clonotype was seen a few times. The genes are TRBV9 and TRBJ2-5; 7 positions agree with TRBD2. The CDR3 is 15 residues long. V lost 4 bases, J lost 11 bases, and 17 bases stayed unmatched. Germline V CDR1 and CDR2: SGDLS, YYNGEE. CDR3: CASSPPGTIDREQYF. The CDR3 DNA reads as TGTGCCAGCAGCCCCCCCGGGACTATCGACCGTGAGCAGTACTTC.

The rearrangement uses TRBV24-1 and TRBJ2-3, with 11 bases that match TRBD2. The CDR3 contains 17 residues. The germline CDR1 and CDR2 sequences are KGHDR and SFDVKD. Trimming removed 4 bases from V and 14 bases from J; junction bases left unmatched: 19. In nucleotides, the CDR3 is TGTGCCACCAGTGACCCTCTTACTAGCGGGAGACCCAGATACGCGTATTTT. This translates into CATSDPLTSGRPRYAYF.

The rearrangement uses TRBV2 and TRBJ1-2; D gene uncertain. CDR1 and CDR2 from the germline V gene are SNHLY and FYNNEI. V dropped 2 bases and J dropped 4 bases, with 14 bases sitting between them. This CDR3 comprises 15 residues. The CDR3 DNA sequence: TGTGCCAGCAGTGAACGAGGATCGCCGATCTATGGCTACACCTTC. Translated: CASSERGSPIYGYTF.

This clonotype was seen a few times. The chain joins TRBV29-1 to TRBJ2-1; 7 bases are shared with TRBD2. The CDR3 has 15 amino acids. V was clipped by 0 bases and J by 8 bases; unmatched bases: 10. Germline-derived CDR1 and CDR2 are SQVTM and ANQGSEA. CDR3: CSVEEGGGRIDEQFF. Here the CDR3 DNA reads TGCAGCGTTGAAGAGGGTGGCGGGAGAATCGATGAGCAGTTCTTC.

The V and J genes are TRBV10-3 and TRBJ2-7; the match to TRBD2 covers 14 bases. Germline CDR1 reads ENHRY; CDR2 reads SYGVKD. V lost 4 bases, J lost 1 base, and 3 bases stayed unmatched. This CDR3 comprises 16 residues. The CDR3 is CAISGTSGRMSYEQYF. CDR3 DNA: TGTGCCATCAGTGGGACTAGCGGGAGGATGTCCTACGAGCAGTACTTC.